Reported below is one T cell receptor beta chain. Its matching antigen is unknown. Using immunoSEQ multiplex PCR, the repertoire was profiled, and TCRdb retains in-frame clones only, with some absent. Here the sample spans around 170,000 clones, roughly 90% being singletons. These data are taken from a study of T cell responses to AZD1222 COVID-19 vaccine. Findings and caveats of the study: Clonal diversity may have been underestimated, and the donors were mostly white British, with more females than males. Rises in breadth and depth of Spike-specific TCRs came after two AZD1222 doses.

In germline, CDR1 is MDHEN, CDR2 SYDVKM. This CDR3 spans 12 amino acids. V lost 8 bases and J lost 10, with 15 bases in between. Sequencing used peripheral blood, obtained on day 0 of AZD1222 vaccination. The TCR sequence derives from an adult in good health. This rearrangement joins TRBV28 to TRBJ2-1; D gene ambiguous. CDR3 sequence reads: CASRIPAREQFF. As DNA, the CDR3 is TGTGCCAGCCGCATTCCCGCCCGAGAGCAGTTCTTC.